Shown below are 8 T cell receptor beta chains from a single sample sequenced in a study of tumor-infiltrating lymphocytes in localized non-small cell lung cancer. The assay was immunoSEQ multiplex PCR, and TCRdb's table has in-frame clones only and misses some. Among about 6,400 clones listed, about 71% were seen once. Sequenced material: uninvolved lung tissue not adjacent to the tumor. The receptors stem from a human donor with non-small cell lung cancer.

The rearrangement links TRBV11-3 to TRBJ2-5; TRBD2 matches at 8 bases. Looked up from germline, CDR1 is SGHNT and CDR2 is YENEEA. V lost 1 base, J lost 5 bases, and 9 bases stayed unmatched. This CDR3 has 16 amino acids. In DNA form, the CDR3 reads TGTGCCAGCAGCTTAGGAACGGGAGGGCCCTGGGAGACCCAGTACTTC. It translates to CASSLGTGGPWETQYF.

The chain recombines TRBV28 with TRBJ1-4, with D hard to call. The CDR3 runs 15 residues. Looked up from germline, CDR1 is MDHEN and CDR2 is SYDVKM. The V end was cut by 7 bases, the J end by 11 bases, with 23 bases between. CDR3 region: CASTQDGRPNRKLFF. The CDR3, as DNA: TGTGCCAGCACCCAAGATGGGCGCCCTAATAGGAAACTGTTTTTT.

J is TRBJ2-5 and V is TRBV29-1, with 9 bases aligning to TRBD2. The germline gives CDR1 SQVTM, CDR2 ANQGSEA. The V and J ends lost 3 bases and 2 bases, in that order; junction bases with no gene match: 4. The CDR3 is made up of 14 amino acids. CDR3 sequence (DNA): TGCAGCGTTGACTCGACTAGCGGTCAAGAGACCCAGTACTTC. Amino acid sequence: CSVDSTSGQETQYF.

The gene calls are TRBV5-6 and TRBJ1-5; 7 nucleotides agree with TRBD1. Germline CDR1 reads SGHDT; CDR2 reads YYEEEE. CDR3 length: 16 residues. V was pared by 4 bases and J by 6 bases, with 13 bases of the junction left unmatched. This chain's CDR3 is CASSHHDRAVGQPQHF. CDR3 DNA: TGTGCCAGCAGCCACCACGACAGGGCAGTCGGTCAGCCCCAGCATTTT.

The chain joins TRBV30 to TRBJ1-5; D perhaps matches TRBD1 (6 bases). V was shortened by 3 bases and J by 2 bases, with 8 bases between the two germline ends. The CDR3 totals 13 residues. Germline CDR1 reads GTSNPN; CDR2 reads SVGIG (reference sequence). The CDR3 sequence: CAWSGGRNQPQHF. The DNA of the CDR3 is TGTGCCTGGAGCGGGGGGCGCAATCAGCCCCAGCATTTT.

The chain links TRBV2 to TRBJ2-1; D possibly corresponds to TRBD2 (5 bases). Per germline, CDR1 SNHLY and CDR2 FYNNEI. The CDR3 sequence is 13 residues long. Deletions cut 10 bases from V and 1 base from J, with 11 bases between. CDR3 residues: CATGRVSYNEQFF. The CDR3 region has the DNA TGTGCCACTGGGCGGGTGTCCTACAATGAGCAGTTCTTC.

The chain has TRBV19 and TRBJ1-2; D unclear. Between the trimmed V and J ends, which lost 10 bases and 6 bases, there was a span of 15 bases. The CDR3 totals 12 residues. Germline CDR1 is LNHDA and CDR2 is SQIVND (reference sequence). The chain's CDR3 is CATAGQVDGYTF. The DNA for the CDR3 is TGTGCCACCGCGGGTCAGGTTGATGGCTACACCTTC.

V gene TRBV6-1 combines with J gene TRBJ1-2; 11 positions agree with TRBD1. The germline gives CDR1 MNHNS, CDR2 SASEGT. This CDR3 is built from 14 residues. V shed 3 bases and J 7 bases; nucleotides not matched to a gene: 4. CDR3 sequence: CASSDGQGAVGYTF. For the CDR3, the DNA is TGTGCCAGCAGTGACGGACAGGGGGCGGTTGGCTACACCTTC.